The 24 T cell receptor beta chains reported below all come from one sample, sequenced in a study of regulatory T cells in long-lasting Graves disease. Investigators prepared the TCR beta libraries by applying iRepertoire HTBI primers and Arm-PCR of CDR3 regions. TCRdb re-called the multiplex PCR reads with MiXCR, one entry per CDR3 protein. This sample yields 250,000 or so distinct CDR3 sequences, of which about 18% are seen a single time; roughly 15% belongs to the top ten. As for time point: newly diagnosed GD, antithyroid drugs for less than 3 months. Researchers made the TCR library from RNA that was extracted from PBMCs. The same data also went into a second study, on T cells in Graves' hyperthyroidism and ophthalmopathy.

Material: peripheral blood mononuclear cells (PBMCs), obtained at new diagnosis, from a patient treated with antithyroid drugs. These receptors all stem from a woman aged 25 to 45 with Graves disease.

The chain recombines TRBV20-1 with TRBJ1-1; 9 bases agree with TRBD1. The CDR3 length is 14 residues. The V gene's germline CDR1 is DFQATT and CDR2 SNEGSKA (reference sequence). Trimming cost V 3 bases and J 1 base; bases outside gene matches: 3. The CDR3 is CSASRTGANTEAFF. The CDR3 bases are TGCAGTGCTAGTCGGACAGGGGCGAACACTGAAGCTTTCTTT.

This clonotype was observed a single time. The V call is TRBV11-2, the J call TRBJ1-1, with D possibly TRBD1 on 6 matching bases. The V end lost 7 bases, the J end lost 4 bases, and 13 bases lay between the germline ends. Germline V lookup: CDR1 SGHAT, CDR2 FQNNGV. The CDR3 runs to 13 residues. This chain's CDR3 is CASIQGHATEAFF. CDR3 coding DNA: TGTGCCAGCATCCAGGGACACGCCACTGAAGCTTTCTTT.

This clonotype was found many times. This chain uses TRBV12-3 or TRBV12-4 with TRBJ1-2; D is perhaps TRBD1 (6 bases). V dropped 5 bases and J dropped 3 bases, with 16 bases sitting between them. The CDR3 totals 15 residues. CDR3 bases: TGTGCCAGCAGTAGGGGGGGGGGAGTCGACTATGGCTACACCTTC. Translating it yields CASSRGGGVDYGYTF.

Ten or more counts support this clonotype. The chain couples TRBV11-2 to TRBJ1-6, with 8 bases identical to TRBD1. The CDR3 runs 14 residues. Germline V gene data show CDR1 as SGHAT and CDR2 as FQNNGV. The V gene end was trimmed by 5 bases and the J gene end by 10 bases; junction bases not matched to a gene: 7. CDR3 loop: CASSPGQGESPLHF. DNA of the CDR3: TGTGCCAGCAGCCCCGGACAGGGTGAATCACCCCTCCACTTT. Variable domain in full (rest from reference TRBV11-2 and TRBJ1-6): EAGVAQSPRYKIIEKRQSVAFWCNPISGHATLYWYQQILGQGPKLLIQFQNNGVVDDSQLPKDRFSAERLKGVDSTLKIQPAKLEDSAVYLCASSPGQGESPLHFGNGTRLTVT.

This clonotype has ten or more counts. The rearrangement joins TRBV20-1 to TRBJ1-2; D is possibly TRBD1 (5 bases). V was pared by 3 bases and J by 7 bases, with 15 bases between. This CDR3 is built from 13 residues. In germline, CDR1 is DFQATT, CDR2 SNEGSKA (reference sequence). The CDR3 loop reads CSARSWQRGGYTF. The CDR3 nucleotides are TGCAGTGCTAGGTCCTGGCAAAGGGGTGGCTACACCTTC.

At least ten counts were recorded for this clonotype. CDR3 loop: CASRLSLNTGELFF. Here the CDR3 DNA reads TGTGCCAGCAGACTATCACTGAACACCGGGGAGCTGTTTTTT. The chain employs TRBV27 and TRBJ2-2; D uncertain. Germline V gene sequence: CDR1 MNHEY, CDR2 SMNVEV (reference sequence). Trimming cost V 6 bases and J 1 base, with 9 bases left between them. The CDR3 loop spans 14 amino acids.

As to this clonotype: The likely explanation is a read error, given a far larger clone one base away. The rearrangement uses TRBV7-2 and TRBJ2-1; TRBD2 agrees at 7 bases. The CDR3 spans 14 residues. Germline CDR1 and CDR2: SGHTA and FQGNSA. Trimming at V came to 2 bases and at J to 9 bases, leaving 7 bases not matched to a gene. CDR3: CASSLFRGTIEQFF. The CDR3 DNA follows: TGTGCCAGCAGCTTATTTCGTGGGACTATTGAGCAGTTCTTC.

This clonotype has a count of ten or more. This chain connects TRBV5-5 to TRBJ1-2, with D unclear. Germline assignment: CDR1 SGHKS and CDR2 YYEKEE (reference sequence). The V end lost 1 base, the J end lost 8 bases, and 9 bases lay between the germline ends. The CDR3 spans 12 residues. The CDR3 sequence is CASSLQETGYTF. The CDR3 DNA sequence: TGTGCCAGCAGCTTGCAGGAGACAGGCTACACCTTC.

The chain has TRBV5-6 and TRBJ1-1; 9 positions agree with TRBD1. After removal of 6 bases from V and 1 base from J, the junction contained 10 bases not matched to a gene. This CDR3 contains 16 residues. Germline CDR1 and CDR2: SGHDT and YYEEEE. CDR3 sequence (DNA): TGTGCCAGCACCGAGGAGGGGACAGGGTCGAACACTGAAGCTTTCTTT. It specifies CASTEEGTGSNTEAFF.

This clonotype occurred once. The V gene is TRBV20-1, the J gene TRBJ2-1; the match to TRBD2 covers 7 bases. Gene TRBJ2-5 matches the end of the DNA better, so the J call may be wrong. The CDR3 extends over 14 amino acids. Germline CDR1 and CDR2: DFQATT and SNEGSKA (reference sequence). The CDR3 nucleotides are TGCAGTGCTTATTCACTAGCGAGACAAGAGACCCAGTACTTC. Amino acid sequence: CSAYSLARQETQYF.

In its sample, this clonotype was seen many times. The chain joins TRBV20-1 to TRBJ2-7, with 11 bases matching TRBD2. Trimming cost V 5 bases and J 4 bases; bases outside gene matches: 7. CDR3 length: 14 amino acids. Germline values: CDR1 DFQATT, CDR2 SNEGSKA (reference sequence). CDR3 protein: CSAPDPSGGYEQYF. The CDR3 DNA reads as TGCAGTGCTCCGGACCCTAGCGGGGGGTACGAGCAGTACTTC.

Concerning this clonotype itself: Since a much larger clone is just one base distant, this may be a read error. This chain uses TRBV7-2 with TRBJ2-4, with D unresolved. The J call may be in error: the DNA end matches TRBJ2-7 better. The CDR3 length is 12 residues. The germline gives CDR1 SGHTA, CDR2 FQGNSA. This CDR3 reads CASSGAYFEQYF. The CDR3 region has the DNA TGTGCCAGCAGCGGAGCCTACTTCGAGCAGTACTTC.

This clonotype was seen more than once but under ten times. The rearrangement uses TRBV19 and TRBJ2-2; D perhaps matches TRBD1 (5 bases). The CDR3 runs 15 residues. Trimming shortened V by 7 bases and J by 3 bases, and 15 bases separated the two germline ends. Germline CDR1 reads LNHDA; CDR2 reads SQIVND (reference sequence). The CDR3 nucleotides are TGTGCCAGTAATCCCAGGGTGTTAGACACCGGGGAGCTGTTTTTT. Protein: CASNPRVLDTGELFF.

This clonotype appeared many times. CDR3 sequence: CASSTRRLAGVVGELFF. The DNA of the CDR3 is TGTGCCAGCAGTACGAGACGACTAGCGGGGGTTGTCGGGGAGCTGTTTTTT. The chain combines TRBV12-3 or TRBV12-4 with TRBJ2-2; TRBD2 agrees at 12 bases. V gave up 5 bases and J gave up 7 bases; unmatched junction bases: 11. The CDR3 loop spans 17 amino acids.

The genes are TRBV11-2 and TRBJ2-7; 11 bases agree with TRBD2. Germline CDR1 and CDR2: SGHAT and FQNNGV. V dropped 6 bases and J dropped 0; count of bases not matched to a gene: 13. The CDR3 consists of 18 residues. CDR3 nucleotide sequence: TGTGCCAGCAGTACCGCCCGCCAGACTAGCGGGGCCTCCTACGAGCAGTACTTC. It is translated as CASSTARQTSGASYEQYF.

This clonotype was found a few times. V and J are TRBV6-5 and TRBJ1-1; D not resolved. The length of the CDR3 is 14 residues. The V end lost 2 bases, the J end lost 4 bases, and 11 bases lay between the germline ends. Germline values: CDR1 MNHEY, CDR2 SVGAGI. The CDR3: CASSYGVGSTEAFF. The DNA of the CDR3 is TGTGCCAGCAGTTACGGGGTTGGGAGCACTGAAGCTTTCTTT.

As to this clonotype: Since a far larger clone is one base different, this is likely a read error. The chain uses TRBV11-1 and TRBJ2-5; 7 bases agree with TRBD1. CDR3 size: 15 residues. Germline CDR1 SGHAT, CDR2 FQDESV (reference sequence). Trimming at V came to 5 bases and at J to 11 bases, leaving 17 bases not matched to a gene. The CDR3 DNA reads as TGTGCCAGCAGCCCACAGGGGAGCTCCTACAATGAGCAGTACTTC. It yields the protein CASSPQGSSYNEQYF.

This clonotype was picked up many times. The chain is built from TRBV3-1 and TRBJ1-2; D may be TRBD1 (5 bases). Germline assignment: CDR1 LGHDT and CDR2 YNNKEL (reference sequence). This CDR3 region has 14 residues. V was trimmed by 7 bases and J by 6 bases, leaving 18 bases between them. The CDR3 DNA reads as TGTGCCAGCATGGGCAGGGCAGGAGTAAATGGCTACACCTTC. It translates to CASMGRAGVNGYTF. Full variable domain (outside the CDR3, taken from reference TRBV3-1 and TRBJ1-2): DTAVSQTPKYLVTQMGNDKSIKCEQNLGHDTMYWYKQDSKKFLKIMFSYNNKELIINETVPNRFSPKSPDKAHLNLHINSLELGDSAVYFCASMGRAGVNGYTFGSGTRLTVV.

The chain combines TRBV5-4 with TRBJ1-1, with 11 nucleotides matching TRBD1. Germline trimming cut 4 bases from V and 6 bases from J; bases unmatched to any gene: 11. The CDR3 length is 16 residues. The germline V gene encodes CDR1 SGHNT and CDR2 YYREEE (reference sequence). In nucleotides, the CDR3 is TGTGCCAGCAGCCGTGAGGGGACAGGGGGTTTCGCTGAAGCTTTCTTT. Its translation is CASSREGTGGFAEAFF.

This clonotype was observed a few times. The chain links TRBV4-1 to TRBJ1-6, with D hard to call. Between the trimmed V and J ends, which lost 0 bases and 2 bases, there was a span of 8 bases. CDR3 size: 16 residues. Germline lookup yields CDR1 MGHRA and CDR2 YSYEKL. The CDR3 nucleotides read TGCGCCAGCAGCCAAGATCAGAGAGCCTATAATTCACCCCTCCACTTT. Protein sequence: CASSQDQRAYNSPLHF.

This clonotype occurred many times. V is TRBV29-1 and J is TRBJ2-7; tentative D call: TRBD1 (5 bases). This CDR3 spans 14 amino acids. Germline CDR1 is SQVTM and CDR2 is ANQGSEA. V lost 6 bases and J lost 5, with 20 bases in between. CDR3 sequence: CSVAPRTRTDEQYF. The CDR3 region has the DNA TGCAGCGTAGCCCCACGGACAAGAACCGACGAGCAGTACTTC.

This clonotype was recorded at least ten times. The chain combines TRBV12-3 or TRBV12-4 with TRBJ1-5; possible D gene TRBD1, 5 bases. The CDR3 length is 14 residues. V lost 5 bases and J 5 bases, leaving 13 bases between the germline ends. The CDR3 nucleotides read TGTGCCAGCAGTCCCTCGGGGGGGGATCAGCCCCAGCATTTT. This encodes CASSPSGGDQPQHF.

This clonotype was counted only a few times. Given a much more abundant clone one base away, this may be a read error. The chain has TRBV7-2 and TRBJ1-2; perhaps TRBD1 as D (5 bases). The CDR3 is 13 amino acids. Germline values: CDR1 SGHTA, CDR2 FQGNSA. The CDR3 DNA is TGTGCCAGCAGCTGGCAGGGAACGGGTGGCTACATCTTC. The encoded protein is CASSWQGTGGYIF.

This clonotype was picked up many times. The chain carries TRBV10-2 and TRBJ1-5; D perhaps matches TRBD1 (6 bases). Germline lookup yields CDR1 WSHSY and CDR2 SAAADI. This CDR3 has 15 residues. V was trimmed by 0 bases and J by 8 bases, leaving 14 bases between them. The CDR3 region has the DNA TGCGCCAGCAGTGAGTCAACCAGGGGTGAGGAGCCCCAGCATTTT. This translates into CASSESTRGEEPQHF.